Below, one T cell receptor (beta chain) is given with its context. Its antigen is undetermined. The sample belongs to a study of OX40 agonist ivuxolimab in advanced cancers. In the study overall: A mean age of approximately 58 years, range about 20 to 90, was recorded, and 82.7% were male. Partial responses, seen in three patients, involved one hepatocellular carcinoma and two cutaneous melanomas.

The CDR3 has 11 residues. With 4 bases removed from V and 2 bases from J, the gap between germline ends came to 6 bases. CDR1 is SQVTM, CDR2 ANQGSEA, per germline. TCRdb's table, derived via immunoSEQ multiplex PCR, lists solely in-frame clones and lacks some. The table includes roughly 26,000 clones, 85% detected once. Study results and limitations: Partial responders dosed at 0.1-3.0 mg/kg displayed clonal expansion ranking among the lowest. CD4+ and CD8+ T cells in blood underwent clonal expansion by week 6 at 0.1 to 3.0 mg/kg.

The sequencing here drew on CD4+ or CD8+ T cells sorted from blood, taken in a trial of the OX40 agonist ivuxolimab. The receptor comes from an adult with an advanced solid tumor such as melanoma, head and neck, liver or kidney cancer. This chain uses TRBV29-1 with TRBJ2-7; D is unresolved. The CDR3 bases are TGCAGCGTTGTTACAGCCTACGAGCAGTACTTC. It is translated as CSVVTAYEQYF.